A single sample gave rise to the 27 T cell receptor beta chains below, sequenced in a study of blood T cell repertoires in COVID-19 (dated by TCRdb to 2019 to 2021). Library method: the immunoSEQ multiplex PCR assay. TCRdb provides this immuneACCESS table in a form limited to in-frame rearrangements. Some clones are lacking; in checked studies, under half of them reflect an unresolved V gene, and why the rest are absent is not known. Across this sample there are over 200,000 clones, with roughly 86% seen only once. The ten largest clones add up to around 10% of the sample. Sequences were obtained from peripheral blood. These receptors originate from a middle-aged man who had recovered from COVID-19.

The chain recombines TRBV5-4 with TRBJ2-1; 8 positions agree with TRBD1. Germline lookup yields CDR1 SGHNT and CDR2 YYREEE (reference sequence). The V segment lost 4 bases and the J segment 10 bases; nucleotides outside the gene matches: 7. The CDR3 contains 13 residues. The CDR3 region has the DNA TGTGCCAGCAGCGAAGACAGGGGTCACGAGCAGTTCTTC. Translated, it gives CASSEDRGHEQFF.

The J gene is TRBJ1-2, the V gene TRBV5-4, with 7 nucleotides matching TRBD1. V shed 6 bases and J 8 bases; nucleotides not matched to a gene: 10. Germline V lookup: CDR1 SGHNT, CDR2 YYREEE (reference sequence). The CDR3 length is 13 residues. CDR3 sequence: CASKRQGSWGYTF. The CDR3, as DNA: TGTGCCAGCAAGCGACAGGGATCATGGGGCTACACCTTC.

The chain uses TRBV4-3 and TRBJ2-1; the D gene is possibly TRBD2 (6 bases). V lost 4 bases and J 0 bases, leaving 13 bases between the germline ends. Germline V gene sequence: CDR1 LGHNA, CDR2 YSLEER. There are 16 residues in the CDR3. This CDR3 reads CASSPLLGSSYNEQFF. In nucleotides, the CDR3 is TGCGCCAGCAGCCCCCTCCTCGGGAGCTCCTACAATGAGCAGTTCTTC.

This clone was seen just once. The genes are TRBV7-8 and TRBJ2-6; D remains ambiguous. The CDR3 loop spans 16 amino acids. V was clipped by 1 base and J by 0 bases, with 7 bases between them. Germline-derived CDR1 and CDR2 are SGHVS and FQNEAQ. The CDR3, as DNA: TGTGCCAGCAGCTTAGGGCTGCTCTCTGGGGCCAACGTCCTGACTTTC. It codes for CASSLGLLSGANVLTF.

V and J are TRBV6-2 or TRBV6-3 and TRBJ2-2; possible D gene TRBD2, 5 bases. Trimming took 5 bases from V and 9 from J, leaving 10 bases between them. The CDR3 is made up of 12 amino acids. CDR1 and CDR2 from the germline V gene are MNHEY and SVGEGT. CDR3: CASSEAGRELFF. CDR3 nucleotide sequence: TGTGCCAGCAGTGAGGCGGGCCGGGAGCTGTTTTTT.

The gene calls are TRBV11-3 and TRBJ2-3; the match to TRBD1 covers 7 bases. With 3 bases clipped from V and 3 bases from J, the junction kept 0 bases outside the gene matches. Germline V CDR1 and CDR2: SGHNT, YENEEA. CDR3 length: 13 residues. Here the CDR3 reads CASSFRGTDTQYF. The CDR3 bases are TGTGCCAGCAGCTTCAGGGGGACAGATACGCAGTATTTT.

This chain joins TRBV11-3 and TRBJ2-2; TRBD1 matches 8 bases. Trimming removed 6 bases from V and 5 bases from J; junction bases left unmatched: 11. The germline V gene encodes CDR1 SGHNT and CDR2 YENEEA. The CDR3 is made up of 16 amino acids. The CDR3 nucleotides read TGTGCCAGCAGTGCTTACGGGACAGGCCGTACCGGGGAGCTGTTTTTT. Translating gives CASSAYGTGRTGELFF.

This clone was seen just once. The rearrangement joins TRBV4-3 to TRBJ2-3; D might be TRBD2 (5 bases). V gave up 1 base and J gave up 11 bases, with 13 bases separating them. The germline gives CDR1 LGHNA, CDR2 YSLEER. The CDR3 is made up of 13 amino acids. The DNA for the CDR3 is TGCGCCAGCAGCCAAGGCCCCTCGAGGGAGCAGTATTTT. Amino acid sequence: CASSQGPSREQYF.

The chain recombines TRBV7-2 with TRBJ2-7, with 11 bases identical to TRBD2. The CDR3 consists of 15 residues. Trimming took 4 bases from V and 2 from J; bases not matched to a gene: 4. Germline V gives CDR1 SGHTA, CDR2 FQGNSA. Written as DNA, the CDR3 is TGTGCCAGCAGCTCAAATAGCGGGAGGGCCTACGAGCAGTACTTC. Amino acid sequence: CASSSNSGRAYEQYF.

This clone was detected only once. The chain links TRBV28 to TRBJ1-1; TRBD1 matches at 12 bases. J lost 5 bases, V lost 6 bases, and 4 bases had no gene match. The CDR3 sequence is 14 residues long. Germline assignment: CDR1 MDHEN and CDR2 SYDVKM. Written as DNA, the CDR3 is TGTGCCAGCAGGGGACAGGGGGCATGGACTGAAGCTTTCTTT. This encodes CASRGQGAWTEAFF.

The CDR3 coding sequence is TGTGCCTGGAGTGTACTAGGAACCGGGGAGCTGTTTTTT. Its translation: CAWSVLGTGELFF. This chain uses TRBV30 with TRBJ2-2, with TRBD2 as a possible D gene (5 bases). The germline V gene encodes CDR1 GTSNPN and CDR2 SVGIG (reference sequence). V was trimmed by 0 bases and J by 5 bases, leaving 7 bases between them. The CDR3 length is 13 residues.

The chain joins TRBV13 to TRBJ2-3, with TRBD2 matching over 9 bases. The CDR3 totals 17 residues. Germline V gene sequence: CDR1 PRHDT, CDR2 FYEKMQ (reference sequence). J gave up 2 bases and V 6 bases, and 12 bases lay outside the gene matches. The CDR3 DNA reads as TGTGCCAGCAGTTATCCTAGCGGGATGGGAACCACAGATACGCAGTATTTT. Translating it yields CASSYPSGMGTTDTQYF.

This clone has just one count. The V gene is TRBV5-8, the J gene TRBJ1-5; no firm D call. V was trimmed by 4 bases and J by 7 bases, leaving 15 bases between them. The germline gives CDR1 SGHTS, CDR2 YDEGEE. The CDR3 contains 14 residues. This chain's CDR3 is CASSVRAAVQPQHF. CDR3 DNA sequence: TGTGCCAGCAGCGTTCGGGCAGCGGTCCAGCCCCAGCATTTT. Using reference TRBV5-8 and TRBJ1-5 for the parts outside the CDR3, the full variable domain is EAGVTQSPTHLIKTRGQQATLRCSPISGHTSVYWYQQALGLGLQFLLWYDEGEERNRGNFPPRFSGRQFPNYSSELNVNALELEDSALYLCASSVRAAVQPQHFGDGTRLSIL.

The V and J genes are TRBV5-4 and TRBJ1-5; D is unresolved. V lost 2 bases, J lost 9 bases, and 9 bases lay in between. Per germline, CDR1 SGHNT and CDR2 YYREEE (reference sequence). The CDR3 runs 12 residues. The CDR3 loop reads CASSFKRGPQHF. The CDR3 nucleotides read TGTGCCAGCAGCTTCAAACGAGGGCCCCAGCATTTT.

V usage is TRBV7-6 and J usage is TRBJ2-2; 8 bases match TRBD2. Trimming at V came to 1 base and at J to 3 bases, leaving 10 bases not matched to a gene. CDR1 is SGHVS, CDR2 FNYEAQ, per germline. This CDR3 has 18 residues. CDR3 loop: CASSLVAGRGFHTGELFF. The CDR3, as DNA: TGTGCCAGCAGCTTAGTAGCGGGGAGGGGCTTCCACACCGGGGAGCTGTTTTTT.

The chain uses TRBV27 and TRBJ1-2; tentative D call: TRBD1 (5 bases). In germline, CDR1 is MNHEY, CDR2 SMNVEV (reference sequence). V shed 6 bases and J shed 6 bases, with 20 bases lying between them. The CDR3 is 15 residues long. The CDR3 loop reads CASRTRGGAGHGYTF. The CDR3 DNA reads TGTGCCAGCAGAACCCGGGGAGGGGCAGGTCATGGCTACACCTTC.

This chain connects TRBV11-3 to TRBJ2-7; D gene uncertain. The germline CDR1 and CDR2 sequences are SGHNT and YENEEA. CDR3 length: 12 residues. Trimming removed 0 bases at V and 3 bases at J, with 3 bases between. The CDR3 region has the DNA TGTGCCAGCAGCTTAGATCACTACGAGCAGTACTTC. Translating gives CASSLDHYEQYF.

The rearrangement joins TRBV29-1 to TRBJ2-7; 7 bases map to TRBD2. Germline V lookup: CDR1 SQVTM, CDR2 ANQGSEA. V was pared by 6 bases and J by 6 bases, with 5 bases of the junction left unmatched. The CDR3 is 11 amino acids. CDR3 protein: CSVDAGVEQYF. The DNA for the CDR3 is TGCAGCGTGGACGCGGGGGTCGAGCAGTACTTC.

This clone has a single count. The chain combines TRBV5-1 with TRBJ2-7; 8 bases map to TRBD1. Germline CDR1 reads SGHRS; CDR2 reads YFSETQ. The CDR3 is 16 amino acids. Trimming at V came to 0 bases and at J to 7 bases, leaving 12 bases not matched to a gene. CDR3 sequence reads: CASSLGRGQGLNEQYF. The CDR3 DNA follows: TGCGCCAGCAGCTTGGGTCGAGGACAGGGTTTGAATGAGCAGTACTTC.

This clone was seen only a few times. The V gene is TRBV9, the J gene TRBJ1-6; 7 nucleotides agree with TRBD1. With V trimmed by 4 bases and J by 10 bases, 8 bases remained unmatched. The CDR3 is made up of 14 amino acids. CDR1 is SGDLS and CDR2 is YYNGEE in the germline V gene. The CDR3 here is CASSPTRGASPLHF. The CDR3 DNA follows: TGTGCCAGCAGCCCCACCAGGGGGGCGTCACCCCTCCACTTT.

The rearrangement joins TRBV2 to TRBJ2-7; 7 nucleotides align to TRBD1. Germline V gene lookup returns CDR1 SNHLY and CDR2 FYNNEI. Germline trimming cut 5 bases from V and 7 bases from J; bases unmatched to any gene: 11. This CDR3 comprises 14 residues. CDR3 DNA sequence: TGTGCCAGCAGTCCCCGGACAGGAGGAGGTGAGCAGTACTTC. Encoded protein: CASSPRTGGGEQYF. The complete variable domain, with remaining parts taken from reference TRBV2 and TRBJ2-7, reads EPEVTQTPSHQVTQMGQEVILRCVPISNHLYFYWYRQILGQKVEFLVSFYNNEISEKSEIFDDQFSVERPDGSNFTLKIRSTKLEDSAMYFCASSPRTGGGEQYFGPGTRLTVT.

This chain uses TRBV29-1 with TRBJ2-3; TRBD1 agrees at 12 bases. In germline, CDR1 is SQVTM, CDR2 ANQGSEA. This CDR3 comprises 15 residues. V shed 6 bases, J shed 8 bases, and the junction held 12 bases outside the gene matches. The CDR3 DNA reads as TGCAGCGTCGGAGGCCGGGACAGGGGGCAAAGTACGCAGTATTTT. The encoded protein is CSVGGRDRGQSTQYF.

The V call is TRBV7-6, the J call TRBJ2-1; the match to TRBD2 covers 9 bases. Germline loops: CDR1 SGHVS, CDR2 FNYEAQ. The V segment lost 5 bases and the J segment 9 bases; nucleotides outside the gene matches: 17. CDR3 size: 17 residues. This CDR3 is CASSNPAGQREEGEQFF. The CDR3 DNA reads TGTGCCAGCAGCAATCCGGCCGGGCAGCGGGAGGAGGGTGAGCAGTTCTTC.

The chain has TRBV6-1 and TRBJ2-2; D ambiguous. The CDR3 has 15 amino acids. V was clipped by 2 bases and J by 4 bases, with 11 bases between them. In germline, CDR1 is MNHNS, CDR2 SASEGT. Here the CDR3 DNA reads TGTGCCAGCAGTGAATTGGCCAAACGCACCGGGGAGCTGTTTTTT. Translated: CASSELAKRTGELFF.

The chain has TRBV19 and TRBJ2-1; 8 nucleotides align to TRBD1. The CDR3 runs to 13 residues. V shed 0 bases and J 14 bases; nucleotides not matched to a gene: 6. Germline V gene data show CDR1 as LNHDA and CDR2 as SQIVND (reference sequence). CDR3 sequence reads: CASSIDRTGSKFF. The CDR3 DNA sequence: TGTGCCAGTAGTATAGATAGGACAGGGAGTAAGTTCTTC.

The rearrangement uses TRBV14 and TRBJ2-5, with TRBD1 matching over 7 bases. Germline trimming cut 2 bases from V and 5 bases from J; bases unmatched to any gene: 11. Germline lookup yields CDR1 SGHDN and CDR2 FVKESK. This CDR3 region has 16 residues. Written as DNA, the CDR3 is TGTGCCAGCAGCCAAAATACAGGGGCCGCGAGGGAGACCCAGTACTTC. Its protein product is CASSQNTGAARETQYF.

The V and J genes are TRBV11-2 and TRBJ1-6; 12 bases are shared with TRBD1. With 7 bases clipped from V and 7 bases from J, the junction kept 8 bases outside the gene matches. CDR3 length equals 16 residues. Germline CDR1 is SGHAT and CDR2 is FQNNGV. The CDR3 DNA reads TGTGCCAGCACCCTCTCCGGGACAGGGGGCAATTCACCCCTCCACTTT. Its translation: CASTLSGTGGNSPLHF.